Following are 21 T cell receptor beta chains from one sample sequenced in a study of blood T cell repertoires in COVID-19. The protocol was immunoSEQ multiplex PCR, while the TCRdb copy is restricted to in-frame clones and leaves out a portion. The table lists 250,000 to 400,000 clones, 85% of them singletons. Sequenced: PBMCs or T cells enriched from blood (not recorded which). The receptors here all came from a woman aged 30 to 39 who had been exposed to COVID-19.

The chain employs TRBV20-1 and TRBJ2-7; 10 nucleotides match TRBD2. V lost 3 bases, J lost 3 bases, and 5 bases stayed unmatched. This CDR3 spans 14 amino acids. Germline values: CDR1 DFQATT, CDR2 SNEGSKA (reference sequence). The CDR3 DNA sequence: TGCAGTGCTAGTTGGCGGACTAGCGGCTACGAGCAGTACTTC. Translated, it gives CSASWRTSGYEQYF.

The chain carries TRBV7-3 and TRBJ2-1, with 15 bases matching TRBD2. The V segment lost 5 bases and the J segment 8 bases; nucleotides outside the gene matches: 10. The CDR3 contains 17 residues. The germline CDR1 and CDR2 sequences are SGHTA and FQGTGA. The CDR3 DNA reads as TGTGCCAGCAGCCGCGGACTAGCGGGAGGGCCAGTCCATGAGCAGTTCTTC. Its translation is CASSRGLAGGPVHEQFF.

The V and J genes are TRBV7-9 and TRBJ1-6; TRBD1 agrees at 11 bases. There are 15 residues in the CDR3. After removal of 5 bases from V and 5 bases from J, the junction contained 2 bases not matched to a gene. The germline CDR1 and CDR2 sequences are SEHNR and FQNEAQ (reference sequence). CDR3 nucleotide sequence: TGTGCCAGCAGCGTGGGACAGGGGGATAATTCACCCCTCCACTTT. Translated: CASSVGQGDNSPLHF.

Here the CDR3 DNA reads TGCGCCAGCAGTCAAAGGGGCAGGAACGCCGAGATCGGGGAGCAGTTCTTC. Encoded protein: CASSQRGRNAEIGEQFF. The gene calls are TRBV23-1 and TRBJ2-1; TRBD1 might be the D (5 bases). TRBV23-1 is flagged as an ORF with uncertain function. V lost 2 bases and J lost 10, with 24 bases in between. The CDR3 extends over 17 amino acids.

The chain joins TRBV27 to TRBJ2-3; perhaps TRBD1 as D (5 bases). CDR1 and CDR2 from the germline V gene are MNHEY and SMNVEV (reference sequence). Trimming took off 6 bases at V and 5 bases at J, with 12 bases between the two ends. The CDR3 is 13 residues long. The chain's CDR3 is CASRSTGEDTQYF. CDR3 bases: TGTGCCAGCAGATCTACAGGAGAAGATACGCAGTATTTT.

J is TRBJ2-1 and V is TRBV18; 10 nucleotides match TRBD1. V gave up 0 bases and J gave up 3 bases; unmatched junction bases: 2. Germline CDR1 KGHSH, CDR2 LQKENI. The CDR3 covers 16 residues. As DNA, the CDR3 is TGTGCCAGCTCACCACCGGGACAGGGGTTCTACAATGAGCAGTTCTTC. Translation: CASSPPGQGFYNEQFF.

The chain combines TRBV5-1 with TRBJ1-2; no clear D gene. Trimming left V 2 bases short and J 0 bases short, with 11 bases between. There are 15 residues in the CDR3. Germline V lookup: CDR1 SGHRS, CDR2 YFSETQ. CDR3 coding DNA: TGCGCCAGCAGCTTACGCGCTAACTCTAACTATGGCTACACCTTC. Amino acids: CASSLRANSNYGYTF.

The chain employs TRBV2 and TRBJ2-2, with D maybe TRBD2 (5 bases). The germline gives CDR1 SNHLY, CDR2 FYNNEI. The CDR3 runs to 14 residues. The germline V and J ends were trimmed by 7 bases and 5 bases, with 14 bases remaining between them. CDR3 region: CASNSRDGTGELFF. The CDR3 nucleotides are TGTGCCAGCAATTCCCGGGATGGGACCGGGGAGCTGTTTTTT.

V gene TRBV21-1 combines with J gene TRBJ1-1; the D call TRBD1 from the table was never checked on the DNA. TRBV21-1 has pseudogene status. This CDR3 is built from 14 residues. CDR3 protein: CASSPPTGEAEAFF. Here the CDR3 DNA reads TGTGCCAGCAGCCCTCCCACAGGGGAGGCTGAAGCTTTCTTT.

This chain links TRBV7-9 with TRBJ1-2; 7 bases map to TRBD1. Trimming removed 0 bases from V and 0 bases from J; junction bases left unmatched: 7. The CDR3 runs to 17 residues. Per germline, CDR1 SEHNR and CDR2 FQNEAQ (reference sequence). CDR3: CASSLAKGGQTNYGYTF. The CDR3 nucleotides are TGTGCCAGCAGCTTAGCGAAGGGGGGACAGACTAACTATGGCTACACCTTC.

The genes are TRBV27 and TRBJ1-5, with a tentative D call TRBD1 (5 bases). The length of the CDR3 is 15 residues. Germline V gives CDR1 MNHEY, CDR2 SMNVEV (reference sequence). Deletions cut 7 bases from V and 0 bases from J, with 13 bases between. CDR3 sequence reads: CASNLQGPSNQPQHF. In nucleotides, the CDR3 is TGTGCCAGCAATCTTCAGGGTCCTAGCAATCAGCCCCAGCATTTT.

The chain employs TRBV5-1 and TRBJ2-3, with D possibly being TRBD2 (6 bases). Between the trimmed V and J ends, which lost 4 bases and 2 bases, there was a span of 17 bases. The CDR3 is 16 residues long. Per germline, CDR1 SGHRS and CDR2 YFSETQ. CDR3 loop: CASSPRVAGNTDTQYF. DNA of the CDR3: TGCGCCAGCAGCCCAAGGGTTGCGGGGAACACAGATACGCAGTATTTT.

The chain recombines TRBV2 with TRBJ1-5, with D perhaps matching TRBD1 (5 bases). This CDR3 spans 14 amino acids. V was pared by 5 bases and J by 4 bases, with 12 bases between. Germline V gene data show CDR1 as SNHLY and CDR2 as FYNNEI. CDR3 amino acids: CASSYLGANQPQHF. The CDR3 DNA reads TGTGCCAGCAGTTACCTTGGGGCTAATCAGCCCCAGCATTTT.

This chain links TRBV6-2 or TRBV6-3 with TRBJ2-6, with 10 bases lining up with TRBD1. The germline V gene encodes CDR1 MNHEY and CDR2 SVGEGT. The CDR3 spans 17 residues. Trimming took 5 bases from V and 0 from J; bases not matched to a gene: 4. The CDR3 DNA reads TGTGCCAGCAGTAAGACAGGGGGCGTCTCTGGGGCCAACGTCCTGACTTTC. It yields the protein CASSKTGGVSGANVLTF.

The rearrangement links TRBV5-4 to TRBJ2-7, with a weak D call TRBD1 (5 bases). Germline V gene data show CDR1 as SGHNT and CDR2 as YYREEE (reference sequence). This CDR3 comprises 13 residues. V lost 4 bases and J lost 2, with 10 bases in between. The chain's CDR3 is CASSLDRTYEQYF. The CDR3 nucleotides read TGTGCCAGCAGCCTTGACAGAACCTACGAGCAGTACTTC.

The V and J genes are TRBV7-8 and TRBJ2-3, with 8 bases lining up with TRBD2. Losses at the gene ends were 6 bases for V and 1 base for J; bases not matched to a gene: 15. There are 18 residues in the CDR3. CDR1 is SGHVS, CDR2 FQNEAQ, per germline. The CDR3 region has the DNA TGTGCCAGCAGTTCCCTCTTGACCGGGGGGGCCGGCACAGATACGCAGTATTTT. Translating it yields CASSSLLTGGAGTDTQYF.

This chain links TRBV28 with TRBJ2-2; TRBD2 aligns across 7 bases. With V trimmed by 4 bases and J by 3 bases, 5 bases remained unmatched. CDR1 is MDHEN and CDR2 is SYDVKM in the germline V gene. This CDR3 contains 15 residues. CDR3 residues: CASSSAGADTGELFF. DNA of the CDR3: TGTGCCAGCAGTTCCGCGGGAGCGGACACCGGGGAGCTGTTTTTT. The variable domain in full, with the rest retrieved from reference TRBV28 and TRBJ2-2, is DVKVTQSSRYLVKRTGEKVFLECVQDMDHENMFWYRQDPGLGLRLIYFSYDVKMKEKGDIPEGYSVSREKKERFSLILESASTNQTSMYLCASSSAGADTGELFFGEGSRLTVL.

This clone was found once. The rearrangement joins TRBV24-1 to TRBJ1-5; 7 nucleotides match TRBD1. The CDR3 covers 16 residues. Losses at the gene ends were 4 bases for V and 4 bases for J; bases not matched to a gene: 9. Germline lookup yields CDR1 KGHDR and CDR2 SFDVKD. CDR3 DNA: TGTGCCACCAGTGAATCCAGGGGGTCCCCAAATCAGCCCCAGCATTTT. It yields the protein CATSESRGSPNQPQHF.

J is TRBJ1-4 and V is TRBV5-4, with no clear D. Germline V gives CDR1 SGHNT, CDR2 YYREEE (reference sequence). The ends were cut back, 9 bases at V and 3 bases at J, with 12 bases in the middle. The CDR3 contains 13 residues. In nucleotides, the CDR3 is TGTGCCATCAAAAGGGAGCCTAATGAAAAACTGTTTTTT. This sequence encodes CAIKREPNEKLFF.

This clone was counted only a few times. V and J are TRBV15 and TRBJ1-2; no definite D call. CDR1 and CDR2 from the germline V gene are LNHNV and YYDKDF (reference sequence). The length of the CDR3 is 16 residues. V was clipped by 6 bases and J by 1 base, with 18 bases between them. The CDR3 DNA reads TGTGCCACCAGTATAGACGAGGCCTCCGGTAACTATGGCTACACCTTC. This encodes CATSIDEASGNYGYTF.

This sequence joins TRBV6-5 and TRBJ2-7, with TRBD2 matching over 8 bases. This CDR3 region has 15 residues. V was pared by 4 bases and J by 6 bases, with 11 bases of the junction left unmatched. The germline gives CDR1 MNHEY, CDR2 SVGAGI. This CDR3 is CASSSFPGGASEQYF. DNA of the CDR3: TGTGCCAGCAGTTCCTTCCCCGGGGGGGCTTCCGAGCAGTACTTC.